The T cell receptor beta chain under discussion was sequenced for a study of blood T cell repertoires in COVID-19 (TCRdb year 2020). Describing the broader study: Samples covering the acute and convalescent phases of COVID-19 were provided by collaborators in the United States, Italy and Spain. The repertoires were made available in a free public database intended to serve as a resource for research on the immune response to SARS-CoV-2. Samples came from the ongoing ImmuneRACE study (first 160 participants) plus 1,254 subjects from 6 global collaborators. The material from the prospective study consisted of cDNA or gDNA derived from T cells, B-cell-depleted T cells, or PBMCs. Where available, HLA class I and class II types were obtained from metadata supplied by the sample provider rather than from assay-based typing. A de-identified subject ID, COVID-19 status, age in years and sex were almost always included in the sample metadata. The dataset comprised deeply sampled blood TCRbeta repertoires from subjects exposed to, actively infected with, or recovered from COVID-19. The paper as a whole reports these results and caveats: The amount of clinical and demographic metadata varied by source and participant and was provided uncurated.

The collaborating institutions used their own protocols to collect whole blood in K2EDTA tubes. For TCRbeta analysis, collaborator samples were shipped as frozen whole blood, as isolated PBMCs, or as DNA extracted from either sample type. The CDR3 sequence holds 16 residues, the cysteine and phenylalanine included. Just the 48-base CDR3 DNA is kept, in frame starting at base 1. V loses 2 bases of germline sequence and J loses 1 base, and the interval between the two ends is 15 bases. For CDR1 and CDR2, the germline V gene lists SGHRS and YFSETQ. TCRbeta CDR3 regions were amplified from genomic DNA by means of the immunoSEQ Assay, a bias-controlled multiplex PCR. The original methods were these. The number of nucleated cells in each sample was estimated from the amplification of reference gene primers within the assay. To quantify the absolute abundance of each unique TCRbeta CDR3 rearrangement, sequence reads were collapsed and filtered. For each sample, productive Simpson clonality was calculated as the square root of Simpson's diversity index over productive rearrangements. TCRdb holds this immuneACCESS table with in-frame rearrangements only. Some clones are missing; in checked studies, unresolved V genes explain under half, and the rest has no known cause. The V and J calls and the clone size are those of that table, but D and trimming were determined from the DNA. Here the sample has about 180,000 clones; around 87% occur a single time. Together, the top ten hold 2.5% to 3.5% of the sample.

As for this clone: Its specific antigen is unknown. Within one base of it there is no much larger clone, and no base qualities were kept.

The TCR comes from a woman between 25 and 40 years old with active or convalescent COVID-19. The rearrangement joined TRBV5-1 to TRBJ2-5; perhaps TRBD2 is the D gene, with 6 bases matching. Material: peripheral blood. The nucleotides read TGCGCCAGCAGCTTTACCGGGAGCTATACCCAAGAGACCCAGTACTTC. Its product reads: CASSFTGSYTQETQYF.